This T cell receptor beta chain was identified during a study of OX40 agonist ivuxolimab in advanced cancers. Study results and limitations: The study did not work out the antigen specificity of the expanded peripheral T cells.

At baseline, cycle 4 day 1, and cycle 7 day 1, blood was sampled. Here immunoSEQ multiplex PCR was the method, and the copy in TCRdb shows in-frame clones only, minus some. The sample contains about 63,000 clones, 77% of which appear only once. A word on this clone: Antigen: not known.

CDR3 size: 17 residues. Germline V gene lookup returns CDR1 MDHEN and CDR2 SYDVKM. V was cut by 2 bases and J by 4 bases, with 18 bases left in between. The sample consisted of CD4+ or CD8+ T cells sorted from blood, taken in a trial of the OX40 agonist ivuxolimab. The clonotype originates from an adult with an advanced solid tumor such as melanoma, head and neck, liver or kidney cancer. V is TRBV28 and J is TRBJ1-3, with no clear D. CDR3 DNA sequence: TGTGCCAGCAGTTTACCCCTTTTCCAGGCAGGAGGAAACACCATATATTTT. As protein: CASSLPLFQAGGNTIYF.